Presented here are 5 T cell receptor beta chains from one specimen sequenced in a study of CD8 T cells in ankylosing spondylitis. One entry per CDR3 protein, called by TCRdb with MiXCR from the 5' RACE reads. The sample yields under 200,000 distinct CDR3 sequences, around 9.6% seen once. The sequencing input was blood, either unsorted or a sorted T cell fraction (not recorded which). The source is a female donor with ankylosing spondylitis or in good health (not recorded which).

The genes are TRBV10-1 and TRBJ2-5, with 7 nucleotides matching TRBD2. This CDR3 comprises 14 residues. Germline assignment: CDR1 WNHNN and CDR2 SYGVQD (reference sequence). V shed 7 bases, J shed 0 bases, and the junction held 5 bases outside the gene matches. The CDR3 DNA reads as TGCGCCAGCAACTTGCGGGGGTACCAAGAGACCCAGTACTTC. Its protein product is CASNLRGYQETQYF.

The chain links TRBV29-1 to TRBJ2-7; tentative D call: TRBD2 (6 bases). Looked up from germline, CDR1 is SQVTM and CDR2 is ANQGSEA. The V end lost 4 bases, the J end lost 1 base, and 8 bases lay between the germline ends. The CDR3 runs to 12 residues. DNA of the CDR3: TGCAGCGTTGGCGGGGAGTCCTACGAGCAGTACTTC. Translated, it gives CSVGGESYEQYF.

This chain joins TRBV7-6 and TRBJ2-7, with 11 bases identical to TRBD2. The V and J ends lost 4 bases and 4 bases, in that order; junction bases with no gene match: 18. CDR1 SGHVS and CDR2 FNYEAQ come from the germline V gene. The CDR3 has 19 residues. The CDR3 nucleotides read TGTGCCAGCAGCTCCCAGACTGGTTCTAGCGGGAGGAACTATTACGAGCAGTACTTC. Its protein is CASSSQTGSSGRNYYEQYF.

The rearrangement uses TRBV29-1 and TRBJ2-7; the D gene could be TRBD1 or TRBD2 (6 bases each). The CDR3 spans 13 residues. V was trimmed by 4 bases and J by 3 bases, leaving 13 bases between them. Germline assignment: CDR1 SQVTM and CDR2 ANQGSEA. CDR3 sequence reads: CSVGGRDRYEQYF. The CDR3 DNA follows: TGCAGCGTTGGGGGGCGGGATCGCTACGAGCAGTACTTC.

The CDR3 loop reads CSARGTDQETQYF. In DNA form, the CDR3 reads TGCAGTGCTAGAGGGACAGACCAAGAGACCCAGTACTTC. The chain couples TRBV20-1 to TRBJ2-5; the D gene is possibly TRBD1 (6 bases). Trimming shortened V by 1 base and J by 0 bases, and 6 bases separated the two germline ends. Germline CDR1 is DFQATT and CDR2 is SNEGSKA (reference sequence). This CDR3 has 13 residues.